This T cell receptor (beta chain) was recovered during a study of shared clonotypes between healthy human individuals. This clone was recorded only once. Between the trimmed V and J ends, which lost 3 bases and 6 bases, there was a span of 20 bases. The CDR3 sequence is 16 residues long. CDR1 and CDR2 from the germline V gene are KGHSH and LQKENI. Method: immunoSEQ multiplex PCR; TCRdb's copy keeps in-frame clones and lacks some. There are under 2,500,000 clones in the sample; approximately 94% occur only once, and approximately 0.13% lies in the top ten. The sequencing sample was made of naive CD4+ T cells sorted from blood. Subset indicated: CD45RA+ positively selected. The TCR originated in a young man in good health. The chain links TRBV18 to TRBJ1-2; D may be TRBD1 (5 bases). CDR3: CASSPIGTGSYDGYTF. CDR3 DNA sequence: TGTGCCAGCTCACCCATCGGCACAGGTTCGTATGATGGCTACACCTTC.